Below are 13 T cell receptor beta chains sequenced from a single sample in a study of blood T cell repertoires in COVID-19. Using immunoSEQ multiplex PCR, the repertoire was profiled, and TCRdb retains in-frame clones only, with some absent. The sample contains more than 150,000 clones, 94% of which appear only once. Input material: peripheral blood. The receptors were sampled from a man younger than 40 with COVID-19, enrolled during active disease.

The CDR3 coding sequence is TGTGCCAGCATAGGCGGGGGGGCCTCCACCGGGGAGCTGTTTTTT. It translates to CASIGGGASTGELFF. The chain combines TRBV6-5 with TRBJ2-2, with 9 bases matching TRBD2. In germline, CDR1 is MNHEY, CDR2 SVGAGI. J lost 4 bases, V lost 7 bases, and 7 bases had no gene match. This CDR3 has 15 amino acids.

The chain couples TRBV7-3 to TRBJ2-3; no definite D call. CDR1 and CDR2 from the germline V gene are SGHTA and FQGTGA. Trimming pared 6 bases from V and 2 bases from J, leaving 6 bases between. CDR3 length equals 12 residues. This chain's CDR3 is CASSLSTDTQYF. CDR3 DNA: TGTGCCAGCAGTCTATCCACAGATACGCAGTATTTT.

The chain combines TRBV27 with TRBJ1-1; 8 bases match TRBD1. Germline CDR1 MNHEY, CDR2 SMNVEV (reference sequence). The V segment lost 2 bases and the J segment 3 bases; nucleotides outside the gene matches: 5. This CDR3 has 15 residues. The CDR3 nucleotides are TGTGCCAGCAGTTTACGCAGGGGGCTCGACACTGAAGCTTTCTTT. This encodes CASSLRRGLDTEAFF.

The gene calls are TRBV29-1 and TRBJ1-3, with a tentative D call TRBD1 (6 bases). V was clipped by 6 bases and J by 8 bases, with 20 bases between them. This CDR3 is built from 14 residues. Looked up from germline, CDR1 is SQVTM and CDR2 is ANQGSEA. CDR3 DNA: TGCAGCGTGATCCAACCTCGGACAGAAGACACCATATATTTT. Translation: CSVIQPRTEDTIYF.

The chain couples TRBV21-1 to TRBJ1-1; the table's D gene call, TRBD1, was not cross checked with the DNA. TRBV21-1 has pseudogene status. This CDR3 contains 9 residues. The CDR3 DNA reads TGTGCCACTTCCAGGGGGGCTTTCTTT. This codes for CATSRGAFF.

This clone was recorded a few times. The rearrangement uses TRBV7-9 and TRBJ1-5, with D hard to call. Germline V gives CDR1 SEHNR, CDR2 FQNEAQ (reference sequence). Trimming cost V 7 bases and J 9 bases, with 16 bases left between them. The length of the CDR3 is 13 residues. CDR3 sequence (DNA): TGTGCCAGCACCGGGCCCGAAGAAGCGCCCCAGCATTTT. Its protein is CASTGPEEAPQHF.

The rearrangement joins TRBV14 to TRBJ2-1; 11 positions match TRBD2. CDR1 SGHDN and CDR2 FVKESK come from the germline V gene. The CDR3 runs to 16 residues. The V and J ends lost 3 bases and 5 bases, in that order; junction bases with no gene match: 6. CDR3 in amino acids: CASSHLTSGDDNEQFF. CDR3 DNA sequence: TGTGCCAGCAGCCATCTGACTAGCGGGGATGACAATGAGCAGTTCTTC.

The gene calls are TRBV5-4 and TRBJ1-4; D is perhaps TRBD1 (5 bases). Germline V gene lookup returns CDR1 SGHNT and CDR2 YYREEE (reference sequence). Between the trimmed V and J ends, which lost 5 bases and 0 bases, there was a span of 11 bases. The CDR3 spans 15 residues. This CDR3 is CASRDNSATNEKLFF. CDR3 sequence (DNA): TGTGCCAGCAGGGACAACAGTGCAACTAATGAAAAACTGTTTTTT.

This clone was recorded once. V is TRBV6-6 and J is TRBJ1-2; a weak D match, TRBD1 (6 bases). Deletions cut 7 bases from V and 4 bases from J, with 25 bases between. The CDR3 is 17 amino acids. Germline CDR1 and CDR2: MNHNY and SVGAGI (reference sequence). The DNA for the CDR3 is TGTGCCAGCATACGATCCGGGACAACCGAAGCAGTCTATGGCTACACCTTC. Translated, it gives CASIRSGTTEAVYGYTF.

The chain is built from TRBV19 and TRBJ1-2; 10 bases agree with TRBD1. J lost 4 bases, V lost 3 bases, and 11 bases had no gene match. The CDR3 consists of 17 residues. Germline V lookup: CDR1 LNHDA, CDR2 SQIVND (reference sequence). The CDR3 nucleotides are TGTGCCAGTAGTATCGGGACAGGGGACCCTTGGGTCTATGGCTACACCTTC. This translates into CASSIGTGDPWVYGYTF.

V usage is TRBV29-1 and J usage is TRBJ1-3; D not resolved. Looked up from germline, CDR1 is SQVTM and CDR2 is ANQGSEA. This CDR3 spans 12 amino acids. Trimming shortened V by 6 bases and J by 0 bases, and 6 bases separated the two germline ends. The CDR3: CSVAGSGNTIYF. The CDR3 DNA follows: TGCAGCGTCGCAGGCTCTGGAAACACCATATATTTT. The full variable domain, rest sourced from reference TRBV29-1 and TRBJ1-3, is SAVISQKPSRDICQRGTSLTIQCQVDSQVTMMFWYRQQPGQSLTLIATANQGSEATYESGFVIDKFPISRPNLTFSTLTVSNMSPEDSSIYLCSVAGSGNTIYFGEGSWLTVV.

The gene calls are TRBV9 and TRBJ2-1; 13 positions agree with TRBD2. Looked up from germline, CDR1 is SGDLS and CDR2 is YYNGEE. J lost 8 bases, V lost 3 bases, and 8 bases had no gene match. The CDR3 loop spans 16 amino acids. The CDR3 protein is CASSEPTSGGAHEQFF. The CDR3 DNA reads TGTGCCAGCAGCGAACCCACTAGCGGGGGGGCCCATGAGCAGTTCTTC.

The CDR3 here is CASSFRDTGELFF. DNA for the CDR3: TGCGCCAGCAGCTTCCGGGACACCGGGGAGCTGTTTTTT. The genes are TRBV5-1 and TRBJ2-2; D ambiguous. V was pared by 2 bases and J by 3 bases, with 5 bases between. Germline values: CDR1 SGHRS, CDR2 YFSETQ. This CDR3 region has 13 residues.